This TCR beta chain originates from a study of blood T cells in healthy people across ages (dated by TCRdb to about 2015). Concerning the study at large: Template switching captured roughly one uniquely barcoded TCR beta cDNA molecule per two T cells in model experiments. The study measured age-related changes in TCR beta repertoire diversity using deep sequencing normalized with unique cDNA molecular identifiers. Donors were grouped into four age groups: young (average roughly 16 years), middle-aged (under 40), aged (around 62) and long-lived (about 89). To avoid experimental bias, donors of different ages were spread randomly across the sequencing lanes. For two donors (one aged 18 to 29 and one aged 80 or older), the study analyzed two additional independent replicas of 1 million unique cDNA reads from the same blood draw.

The CDR3 spans 16 residues, from the cysteine through the phenylalanine. Solely the CDR3 DNA is kept, with 48 bases framed from the first base. The germline V gene provides CDR1 SGHTA and CDR2 FQGTGA. For this chain, trimming is 5 bases at the V end and 7 bases at the J end, and the number of junction bases without a gene match is 15. Results and caveats for the whole study, not just this receptor: Compared with the aged group, the long-lived group had more naive CD4+ T cells, fewer expanded clones and increased TCR diversity, a pattern suggesting age selection. Because donor CMV infection status was unknown, age-related changes in expanded clonotypes were potentially confounded. There was a strong correlation between observed TCR beta diversity and the percentage of naive T cells measured by flow cytometry. Estimates of total diversity based on one million sequenced T cells were regarded as lower bounds and as underestimates. Because profiling used bulk unsorted PBMCs, naive and antigen-experienced compartments could not be compared conclusively. As age increased, observed TCR beta diversity per million T cells dropped in a roughly linear way, and a significant reduction was already evident by age 40.

The sample holds a few counts of this clonotype. Its antigen is currently not known. Nothing much larger sits one base from this clone, and base qualities are not available. Library prep was done by 5' RACE. Data came from an Illumina HiSeq 2500. A second PCR of about 6 to 12 cycles was run with a J-beta primer mix and a sample-barcoded 5' primer. A unique molecular identifier was introduced onto each TCR beta cDNA molecule by a template-switch 5' adaptor carrying 12 random nucleotides. Each sample yielded at least 3 million CDR3-containing paired-end reads. First-strand cDNA was synthesized from all RNA with the Mint cDNA synthesis kit, primed by a TRBC-specific oligonucleotide. Following uracil-DNA glycosylase treatment, a first 18-cycle PCR with universal primers M1SS and BC2_uni_R was performed on all cDNA. Per the original workflow: For normalization, 1 million high-quality reads, each with a distinct molecular identifier, were randomly selected from each sample. Instead of being binned into consensus sequences, reads with shared molecular identifiers were discarded. MiTCR, set to a Q25 quality threshold and the strictest error-elimination algorithm, was used for CDR3 identification, clonotype clustering and error correction. A nonparametric unseen species model with Euler transformation was used to estimate a lower bound on total TCR beta diversity. The public reads were run again by TCRdb, first through fastp at Q25 and then through MiXCR, and only productive beta chains were kept. Rows matching on CDR3 protein sequence are summarized as one entry with the most common DNA and genes. The V and J calls here are based on TCRdb, not the publication. The sample contains around 710,000 distinct CDR3 sequences, roughly 44% of them found a single time. The ten top clones hold roughly 19% of the sample.

Systemically healthy Caucasian individuals from Russia, some 40 in total and aged roughly 6 to 90 years, were included as donors. Around 10 milliliters of peripheral blood were drawn from each donor into EDTA-treated Vacutainer tubes. Ficoll-Paque density-gradient centrifugation was used to isolate PBMCs, with at least 6.5 million obtained per sample. Total RNA was extracted from PBMCs with Trizol reagent, with at least 5.5 micrograms obtained per sample. For every donor, flow cytometry on a PBMC aliquot measured the percentage of naive CD45RAhigh/CD27high T cells. The sequence was collected from a woman between 55 and 75 years old in good health. This receptor chain uses TRBV7-3 and TRBJ2-7, with TRBD2 matching 9 junction bases. Sequencing used blood. The CDR3 has the sequence CASSPASGTSFGEQYF. Here is the DNA: TGTGCCAGCAGCCCCGCATCCGGGACTAGCTTCGGGGAGCAGTACTTC.